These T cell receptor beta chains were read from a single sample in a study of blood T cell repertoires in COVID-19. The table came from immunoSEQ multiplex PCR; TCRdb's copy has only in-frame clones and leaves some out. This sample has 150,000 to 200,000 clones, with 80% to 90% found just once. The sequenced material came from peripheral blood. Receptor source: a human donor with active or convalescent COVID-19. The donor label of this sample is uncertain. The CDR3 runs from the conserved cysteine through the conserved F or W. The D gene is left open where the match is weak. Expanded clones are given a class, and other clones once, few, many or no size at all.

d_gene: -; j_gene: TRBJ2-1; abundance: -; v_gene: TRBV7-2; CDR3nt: TGTGCCAGCAGCCTTTACAGTGAGCAGTTCTTC; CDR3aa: CASSLYSEQFF
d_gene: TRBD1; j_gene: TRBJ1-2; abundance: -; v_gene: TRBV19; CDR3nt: TGTGCCAGTAAGTGGGACAGGAACTATGGCTACACCTTC; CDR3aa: CASKWDRNYGYTF
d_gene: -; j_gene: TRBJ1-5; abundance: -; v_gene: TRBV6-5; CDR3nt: TGTGCCAGCAGTCAATCGACAGGAAGCAATCAGCCCCAGCATTTT; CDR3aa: CASSQSTGSNQPQHF
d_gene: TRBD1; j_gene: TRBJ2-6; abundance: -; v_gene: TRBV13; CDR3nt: TGTGCCAGCAGCTTGGCCCCCCACAGGGGACAAGCCAACGTCCTGACTTTC; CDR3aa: CASSLAPHRGQANVLTF
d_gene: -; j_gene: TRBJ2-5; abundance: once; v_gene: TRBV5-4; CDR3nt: TGTGCCAGCAGCTTGGCGTCCCAAGAGACCCAGTACTTC; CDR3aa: CASSLASQETQYF
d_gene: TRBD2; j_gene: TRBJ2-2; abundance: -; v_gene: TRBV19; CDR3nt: TGTGCCAGTAGTATTTGGGGGGGCACCGGGGAGCTGTTTTTT; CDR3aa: CASSIWGGTGELFF
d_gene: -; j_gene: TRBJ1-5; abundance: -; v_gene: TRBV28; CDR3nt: TGTGCCAGCAGTTCTCCAGGGTTGAGCAATCAGCCCCAGCATTTT; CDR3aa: CASSSPGLSNQPQHF
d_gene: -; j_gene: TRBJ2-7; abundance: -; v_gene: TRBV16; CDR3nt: TGTGCCAGCAGCCAATCGAGACTCTCCTACGAGCAGTACTTC; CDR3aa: CASSQSRLSYEQYF
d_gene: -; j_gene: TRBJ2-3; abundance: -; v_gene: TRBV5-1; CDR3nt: TGCGCCAGCAGCTCAAGGACTTACGGCACAGATACGCAGTATTTT; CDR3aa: CASSSRTYGTDTQYF
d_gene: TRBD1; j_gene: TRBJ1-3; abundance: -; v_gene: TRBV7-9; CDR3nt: TGTGCCAGCAGTCCATTCGGGACAGCTAATGGAAACACCATATATTTT; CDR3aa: CASSPFGTANGNTIYF
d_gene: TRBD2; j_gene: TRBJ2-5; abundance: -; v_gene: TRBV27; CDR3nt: TGTGCCAGCAGTGCATGGGGTTCGGGGGGAGAGACCCAGTACTTC; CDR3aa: CASSAWGSGGETQYF
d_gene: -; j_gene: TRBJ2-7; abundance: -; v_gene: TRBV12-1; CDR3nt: TGTGCCAGCAGCTTTGACCGGTTGCGGACTAGCGGAGACCAACCGTACTTC; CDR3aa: CASSFDRLRTSGDQPYF
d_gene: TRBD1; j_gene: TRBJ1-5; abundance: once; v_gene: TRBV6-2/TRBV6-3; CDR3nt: TGTGCCAGCAGTTATCCCCTCGGACAGGTGAGCAATCAGCCCCAGCATTTT; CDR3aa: CASSYPLGQVSNQPQHF
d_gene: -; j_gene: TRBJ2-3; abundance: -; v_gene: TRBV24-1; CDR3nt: TGTGCCACCAGTGAGATGAATGCGGGTAACACAGATACGCAGTATTTT; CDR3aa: CATSEMNAGNTDTQYF
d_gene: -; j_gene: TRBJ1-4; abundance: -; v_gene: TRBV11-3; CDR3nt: TGTGCCAGCAGCTCAGCAGGGGAGGGAAAACTGTTTTTT; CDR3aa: CASSSAGEGKLFF
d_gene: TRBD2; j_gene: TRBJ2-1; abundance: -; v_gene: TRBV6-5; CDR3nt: TGTGCCAGCAGTTACTCCCTAGCGGGGATTGAGAATGAGCAGTTCTTC; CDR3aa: CASSYSLAGIENEQFF
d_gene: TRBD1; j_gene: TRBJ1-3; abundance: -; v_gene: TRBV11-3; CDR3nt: TGTGCCAGCAGCCCGGGACAGACTGGAAACACCATATATTTT; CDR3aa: CASSPGQTGNTIYF
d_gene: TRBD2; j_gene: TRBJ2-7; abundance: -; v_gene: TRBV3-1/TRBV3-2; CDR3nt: TGTGCCAGCAGCCCCACGGGGGAGGGGCAAGGGTACGAGCAGTACTTC; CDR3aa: CASSPTGEGQGYEQYF
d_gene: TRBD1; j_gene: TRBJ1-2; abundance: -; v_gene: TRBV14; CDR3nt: TGTGCCAGCAGCCAAGTCCCCACAGGGGGCACCTTC; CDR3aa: CASSQVPTGGTF
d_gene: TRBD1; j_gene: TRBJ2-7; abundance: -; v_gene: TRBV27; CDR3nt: TGTGCCAGCAGTTTCCGGGACAGGGTTTTGTACGAGCAGTACTTC; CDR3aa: CASSFRDRVLYEQYF
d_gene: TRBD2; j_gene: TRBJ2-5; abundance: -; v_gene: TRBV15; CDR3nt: TGTGCCACCAGCTCCCGAACTCTTACTAGCGGAGGAGAGACCCAGTACTTC; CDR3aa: CATSSRTLTSGGETQYF
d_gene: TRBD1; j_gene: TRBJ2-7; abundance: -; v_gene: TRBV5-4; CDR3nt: TGTGCCAGCAGCCAGAGACAGGGGTCCTACGAGCAGTACTTC; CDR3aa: CASSQRQGSYEQYF
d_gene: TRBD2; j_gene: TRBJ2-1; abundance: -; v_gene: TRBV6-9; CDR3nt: TGTGCCAGCAGCTGGGGACTAGCGGGAGCCCCGTGCTCCTACAATGAGCAGTTCTTC; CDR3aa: CASSWGLAGAPCSYNEQFF
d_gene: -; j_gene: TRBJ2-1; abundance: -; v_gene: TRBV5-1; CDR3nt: TGCGCCAGCAGCTTGGGGTTTAAACGGGAGTTTTCTCAGTTCTTC; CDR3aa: CASSLGFKREFSQFF
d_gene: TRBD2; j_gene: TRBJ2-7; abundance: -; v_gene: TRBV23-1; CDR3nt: TGCGCCAGCAGTCAATCAGGGGTAGCGGGGAAGGTGGTGGGAAGCTACGAGCAGTACTTC; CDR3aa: CASSQSGVAGKVVGSYEQYF
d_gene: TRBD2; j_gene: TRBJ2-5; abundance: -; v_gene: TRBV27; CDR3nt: TGTGCCAGCAGTTCGTTAGTGGCGGGAGGGTTACAAGAGACCCAGTACTTC; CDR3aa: CASSSLVAGGLQETQYF
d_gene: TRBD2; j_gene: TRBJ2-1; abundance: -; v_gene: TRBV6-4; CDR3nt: TGTGCCAGCAGTGCCTGGACTAGCTCTGGGAATGAGCAGTTCTTC; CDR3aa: CASSAWTSSGNEQFF
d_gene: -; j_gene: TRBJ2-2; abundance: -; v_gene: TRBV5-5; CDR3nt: TGTGCCAGCAGCTTAGGGGCCACCGGGGAGCTGTTTTTT; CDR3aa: CASSLGATGELFF
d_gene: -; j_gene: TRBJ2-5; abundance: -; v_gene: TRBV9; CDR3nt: TGTGCCAGCAGCTCAGGGGTGAACCAAGAGACCCAGTACTTC; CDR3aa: CASSSGVNQETQYF
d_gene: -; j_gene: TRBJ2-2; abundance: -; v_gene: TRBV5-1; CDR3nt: TGCGCCAGCAGCACCGGACGGGACGGGGAGCTGTTTTTT; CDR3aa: CASSTGRDGELFF
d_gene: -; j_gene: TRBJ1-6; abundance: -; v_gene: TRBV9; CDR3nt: TGTGCCAGCAGCGTAGGAGGCTATAGCTCCTATAATTCACCCCTCCACTTT; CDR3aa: CASSVGGYSSYNSPLHF
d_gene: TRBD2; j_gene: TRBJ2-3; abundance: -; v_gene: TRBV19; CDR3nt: TGTGCCAGTAGTATTAGCGGGTCGGCAGATACGCAGTATTTT; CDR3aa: CASSISGSADTQYF
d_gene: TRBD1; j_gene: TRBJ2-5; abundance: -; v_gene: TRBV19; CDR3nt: TGTGCCAGTAATACAGGGGGAAGGGAGACCCAGTACTTC; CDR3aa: CASNTGGRETQYF
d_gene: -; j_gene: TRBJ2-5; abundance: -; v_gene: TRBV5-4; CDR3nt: TGTGCCAGCAGCTTCGGGGAGACCCAGTACTTC; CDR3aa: CASSFGETQYF
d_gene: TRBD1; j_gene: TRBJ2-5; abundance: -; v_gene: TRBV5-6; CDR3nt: TGTGCCAGCAGCTTGGCCCGACAGGGGGCATATGAGACCCAGTACTTC; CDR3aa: CASSLARQGAYETQYF
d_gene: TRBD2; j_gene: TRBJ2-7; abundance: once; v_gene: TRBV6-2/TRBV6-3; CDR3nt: TGTGCCAGCAGTTACGCGGGGGGGCCTCCCGAGCAGTACTTC; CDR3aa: CASSYAGGPPEQYF
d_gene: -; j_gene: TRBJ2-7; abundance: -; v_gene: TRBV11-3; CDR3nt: TGTGCCAGCAGCTCAGGAGGGGAGCAGTACTTC; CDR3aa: CASSSGGEQYF
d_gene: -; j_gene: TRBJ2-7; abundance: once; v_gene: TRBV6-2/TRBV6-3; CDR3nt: TGTGCCAGCAGCCGAACCAGGGACGAGCAGTACTTC; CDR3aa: CASSRTRDEQYF
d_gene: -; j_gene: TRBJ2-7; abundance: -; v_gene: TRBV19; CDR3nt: TGTGCCAGTAGTATAGCTGGAGCCTACGAGCAGTACTTC; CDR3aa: CASSIAGAYEQYF
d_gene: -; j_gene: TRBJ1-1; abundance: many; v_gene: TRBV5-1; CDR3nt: TGCGCCAGCAGCTCCGGACAACCTAACACTGAAGCTTTCTTT; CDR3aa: CASSSGQPNTEAFF
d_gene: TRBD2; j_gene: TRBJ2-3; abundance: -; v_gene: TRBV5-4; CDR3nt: TGTGCCAGCAGCTTAAAGCTAGCGGGAGGTACAGATACGCAGTATTTT; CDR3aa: CASSLKLAGGTDTQYF
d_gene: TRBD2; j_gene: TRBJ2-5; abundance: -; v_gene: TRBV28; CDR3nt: TGTGCCAGCAGTCTCTTACTCGGGGGGGAGACCCAGTACTTC; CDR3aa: CASSLLLGGETQYF
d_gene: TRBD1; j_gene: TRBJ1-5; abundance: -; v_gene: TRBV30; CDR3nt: TGTGCCTGGGAGACAGGGGGACGGGGTCAGCCCCAGCATTTT; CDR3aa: CAWETGGRGQPQHF
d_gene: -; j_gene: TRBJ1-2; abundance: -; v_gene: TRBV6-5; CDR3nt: TGTGCCAGCAGTTACCGGTTGAACTATGGCTACACCTTC; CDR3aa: CASSYRLNYGYTF
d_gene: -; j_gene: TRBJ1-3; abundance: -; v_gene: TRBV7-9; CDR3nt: TGTGCCAGCAGCTTGGGATGGGATGACAGCCAACGCGGAAACACCATATATTTT; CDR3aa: CASSLGWDDSQRGNTIYF
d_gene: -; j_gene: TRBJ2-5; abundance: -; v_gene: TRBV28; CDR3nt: TGTGCCAGCAGTCCTCGCCGTCGGACAGCCCAAGAGACCCAGTACTTC; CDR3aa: CASSPRRRTAQETQYF
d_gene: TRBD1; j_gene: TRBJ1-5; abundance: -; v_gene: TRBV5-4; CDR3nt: TGTGCCAGCAGCTTGGGGAGGACAGGGTGGGATCCGCCCCAGCATTTT; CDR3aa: CASSLGRTGWDPPQHF
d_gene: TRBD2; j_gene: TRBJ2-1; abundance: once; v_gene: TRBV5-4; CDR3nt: TGTGCCAGCACCGGGGGGACTAGCGCCTACAATGAGCAGTTCTTC; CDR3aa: CASTGGTSAYNEQFF
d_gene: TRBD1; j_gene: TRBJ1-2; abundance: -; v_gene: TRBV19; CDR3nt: TGTGCCAGTAGAGGGGCCACAGGGGGACGGGGCTACACCTTC; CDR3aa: CASRGATGGRGYTF
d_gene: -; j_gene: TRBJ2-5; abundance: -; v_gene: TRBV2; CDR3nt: TGTGCCAGCAGTGACCAGGGGATTCAAGAGACCCAGTACTTC; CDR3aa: CASSDQGIQETQYF
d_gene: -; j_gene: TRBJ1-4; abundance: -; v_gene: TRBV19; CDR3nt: TGTGCCAGTAGTATCGACAGGTGGGGCACTAATGAAAAACTGTTTTTT; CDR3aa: CASSIDRWGTNEKLFF
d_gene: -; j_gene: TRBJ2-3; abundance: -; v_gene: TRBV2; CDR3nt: TGTGCCAGCAGTGGAAACTTCATCACAGATACGCAGTATTTT; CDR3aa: CASSGNFITDTQYF
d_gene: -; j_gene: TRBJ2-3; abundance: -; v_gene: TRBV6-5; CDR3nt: TGTGCCAGTTTTGACACGGGAACGGCGGATACGCAGTATTTT; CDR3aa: CASFDTGTADTQYF
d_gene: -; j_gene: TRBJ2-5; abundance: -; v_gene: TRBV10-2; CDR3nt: TGCGCCAGCAGTGATCTTCAGACCCAGTACTTC; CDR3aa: CASSDLQTQYF
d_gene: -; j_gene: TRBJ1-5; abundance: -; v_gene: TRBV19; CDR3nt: TGTGCCAGTAGCTCCTCTCAGCCCCAGCATTTT; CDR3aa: CASSSSQPQHF
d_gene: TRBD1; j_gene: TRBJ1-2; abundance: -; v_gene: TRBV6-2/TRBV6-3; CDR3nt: TGTGCCAGCAGTTACTCGACAGGGGGTAGAACCTTC; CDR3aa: CASSYSTGGRTF
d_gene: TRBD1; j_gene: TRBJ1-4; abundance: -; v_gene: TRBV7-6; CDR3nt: TGTGCCAGCAGCTTAGGTTTGTCCGGACAGGGAAACGAAAAACTGTTTTTT; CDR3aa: CASSLGLSGQGNEKLFF
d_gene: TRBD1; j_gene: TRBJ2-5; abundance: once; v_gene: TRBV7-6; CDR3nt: TGTGCCAGCAGCTCATCCGGGACAGGGGTGCGAGAGACCCAGTACTTC; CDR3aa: CASSSSGTGVRETQYF